This T cell receptor beta chain was observed in a study of blood T cell repertoires in COVID-19 (dated by TCRdb to the early 2020s). Background for the entire study: The collaborator samples originated in the United States, Italy and Spain and spanned the acute and convalescent phases of COVID-19. The material from the prospective study consisted of cDNA or gDNA derived from T cells, B-cell-depleted T cells, or PBMCs. Where HLA class I and class II types were available, the types were taken from metadata supplied by the sample provider, not from assay-based typing. Samples came from the ongoing ImmuneRACE study (first 160 participants) plus 1,254 subjects from 6 global collaborators. The repertoires were made available in a free public database intended to serve as a resource for research on the immune response to SARS-CoV-2. Nearly every sample came with metadata listing a de-identified subject ID, COVID-19 status, age in years and sex. Deeply sampled blood TCRbeta repertoires from subjects exposed to, actively infected with, or recovered from COVID-19 were included in the dataset.

As regards this clone: What antigen it recognizes has not been identified. There are no base qualities to consult, and no much larger clone falls within one base.

The immunoSEQ Assay, a bias-controlled multiplex PCR, was used to amplify TCRbeta CDR3 regions from genomic DNA. In the original analysis: The number of nucleated cells in each sample was estimated from the amplification of reference gene primers within the assay. Sequence reads were collapsed and filtered to measure the absolute abundance of every unique TCRbeta CDR3 rearrangement. For each sample, productive Simpson clonality was calculated as the square root of Simpson's diversity index across productive rearrangements. The table was pulled from immuneACCESS by TCRdb, which kept in-frame rearrangements only. Such tables lose some clones; where checked, under half of the loss comes from unresolved V genes, and the rest has no known cause. V and J calls and clone size are as listed in that table; D and trimming were resolved from the DNA. For this sample there are approximately 100,000 clones; 70% to 85% appear just once. In total, the top ten clones hold 20% to 25% of the sample.

CDR3 length: 15 amino acids, cysteine to phenylalanine. The sequence is cut down to CDR3 DNA, 45 bases in frame from base 1. Sequences LGHNA (CDR1) and YSLEER (CDR2) are obtained from the germline V gene. The junction shows trimming of 1 base on V and 8 bases on J, plus 15 bases between the germline ends. Whole blood was collected in K2EDTA tubes by collaborating institutions according to the institutions' own protocols. For TCRbeta analysis, collaborator samples were shipped as frozen whole blood, as isolated PBMCs, or as DNA extracted from either sample type. What the study reported, not specific to this receptor: The amount of clinical and demographic metadata varied by source and participant and was provided uncurated.

The TCR was taken from a man aged 55 to 70 with acute or convalescent COVID-19. The sequenced material came from peripheral blood. The rearranged segments are TRBV4-3 and TRBJ1-5; 6 matching bases give a weak D call of TRBD1. The CDR3 here reads CASSQGRGGVEPQHF. Here is the DNA: TGCGCCAGCAGCCAAGGGCGTGGGGGCGTCGAGCCCCAGCATTTT.